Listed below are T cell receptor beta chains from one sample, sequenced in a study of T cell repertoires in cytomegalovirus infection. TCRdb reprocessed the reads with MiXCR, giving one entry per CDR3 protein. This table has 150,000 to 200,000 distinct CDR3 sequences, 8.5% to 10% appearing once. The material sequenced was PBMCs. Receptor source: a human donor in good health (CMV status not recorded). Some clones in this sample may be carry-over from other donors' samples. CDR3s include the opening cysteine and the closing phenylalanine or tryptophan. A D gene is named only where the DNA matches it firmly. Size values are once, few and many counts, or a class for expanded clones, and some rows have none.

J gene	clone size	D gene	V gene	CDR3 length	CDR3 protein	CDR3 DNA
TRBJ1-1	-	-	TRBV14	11	CASSQEQKAFF	TGTGCCAGCAGCCAAGAACAGAAAGCTTTCTTT
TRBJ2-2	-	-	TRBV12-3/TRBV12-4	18	CASSTVMLGGKNTGELFF	TGTGCCAGCAGTACCGTGATGTTGGGCGGGAAGAACACCGGGGAGCTGTTTTTT
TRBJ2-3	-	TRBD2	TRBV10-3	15	CATTRGLAGTDTQYF	TGTGCCACCACGAGGGGACTAGCTGGCACAGATACGCAGTATTTT
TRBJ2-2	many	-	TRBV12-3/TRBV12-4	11	CASSRSRELFF	TGTGCCAGCAGCCGTTCGCGGGAGCTGTTTTTT
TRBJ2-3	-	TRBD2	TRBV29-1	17	CIVEDQWGGESTDTQYF	TGCATCGTTGAAGACCAGTGGGGGGGGGAGTCCACAGATACGCAGTATTTT
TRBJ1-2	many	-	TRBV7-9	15	CASSPLTGTERGYTF	TGTGCCAGCAGCCCCCTCACGGGGACTGAACGAGGCTACACCTTC
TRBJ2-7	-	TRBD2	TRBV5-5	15	CASSNGTSGRTEQYF	TGTGCCAGCAGCAATGGGACTAGCGGGAGGACTGAGCAGTACTTC
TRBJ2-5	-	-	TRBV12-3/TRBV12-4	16	CASTAKPTGTFETQYF	TGTGCCAGCACCGCAAAACCCACAGGAACCTTTGAGACCCAGTACTTC
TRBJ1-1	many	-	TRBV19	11	CASNLGTEAFF	TGTGCCAGTAACCTGGGAACTGAAGCTTTCTTT
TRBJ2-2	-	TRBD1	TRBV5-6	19	CASSSRDRGSKMWTGELFF	TGTGCCAGCAGCAGCCGGGACAGGGGTTCGAAGATGTGGACCGGGGAGCTGTTTTTT
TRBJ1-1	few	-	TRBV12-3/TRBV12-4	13	CASVLKGYTEAFF	TGTGCCAGCGTTTTGAAAGGGTACACTGAAGCTTTCTTT
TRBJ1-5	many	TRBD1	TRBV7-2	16	CASSLTTGGINQPQHF	TGTGCCAGCAGCTTAACGACAGGGGGAATTAATCAGCCCCAGCATTTT
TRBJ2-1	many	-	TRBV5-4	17	CASRLGGMAENYNEQFF	TGTGCCAGCAGACTCGGCGGTATGGCTGAAAACTACAATGAGCAGTTCTTC
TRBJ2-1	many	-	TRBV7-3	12	CASSSQMGKQFF	TGTGCCAGCAGCTCCCAAATGGGGAAGCAGTTCTTC
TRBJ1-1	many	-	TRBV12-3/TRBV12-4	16	CASSFGGLLMNTEAFF	TGTGCCAGCAGTTTTGGGGGGCTCCTTATGAACACTGAAGCTTTCTTT
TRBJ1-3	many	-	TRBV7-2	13	CASGRGAGITIYF	TGTGCCAGCGGACGAGGGGCTGGTATCACCATATATTTT
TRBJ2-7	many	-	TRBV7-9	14	CASSSPAADYEQYF	TGTGCCAGCAGTTCCCCGGCAGCCGACTACGAGCAGTACTTC
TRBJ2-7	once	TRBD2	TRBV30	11	CAWTAGFEQYF	TGTGCCTGGACAGCGGGATTCGAGCAGTACTTC
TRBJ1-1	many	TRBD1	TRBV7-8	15	CASSFGTGINTEAFF	TGTGCCAGCAGCTTTGGGACAGGGATAAACACTGAAGCTTTCTTT
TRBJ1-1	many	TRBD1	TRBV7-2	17	CASSLLGQGVLGTEAFF	TGTGCCAGCAGCTTATTGGGACAGGGAGTCCTCGGTACTGAAGCTTTCTTT
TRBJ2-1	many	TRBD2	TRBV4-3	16	CASSHVRTSGTNEQFF	TGCGCCAGCAGCCACGTTCGGACTAGCGGGACGAATGAGCAGTTCTTC
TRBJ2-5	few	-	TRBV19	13	CASSILGIETQYF	TGTGCCAGTAGTATCTTGGGGATTGAGACCCAGTACTTC
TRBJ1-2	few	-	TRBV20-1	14	CSAPTGAGGYGYTF	TGCAGTGCCCCGACTGGGGCCGGCGGCTATGGCTACACCTTC
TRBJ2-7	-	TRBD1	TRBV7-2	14	CASSRGQGKYEQYF	TGTGCCAGCAGCAGGGGACAGGGAAAGTACGAGCAGTACTTC
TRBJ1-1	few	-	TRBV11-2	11	CASSPRTVAFF	TGTGCCAGCAGCCCCAGGACAGTCGCTTTCTTT
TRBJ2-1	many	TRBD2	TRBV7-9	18	CASSPRTSGRPPYNEQFF	TGTGCCAGCAGCCCGAGGACTAGCGGGAGACCCCCCTACAATGAGCAGTTCTTC
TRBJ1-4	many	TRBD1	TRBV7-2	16	CASSLDQGAQNEKLFF	TGTGCCAGCAGCTTAGATCAGGGGGCCCAAAATGAAAAACTGTTTTTT
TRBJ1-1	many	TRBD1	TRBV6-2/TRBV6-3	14	CASREGQVGTEAFF	TGTGCCAGCAGAGAAGGACAGGTCGGAACTGAAGCTTTCTTT
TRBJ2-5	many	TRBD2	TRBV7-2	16	CASSLGLAGVSETQYF	TGTGCCAGCAGCTTAGGATTAGCGGGAGTGAGCGAGACCCAGTACTTC
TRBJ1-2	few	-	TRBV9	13	CASSGQTNYGYTF	TGTGCCAGCAGCGGACAGACGAACTATGGCTACACCTTC
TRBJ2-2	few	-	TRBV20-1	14	CSVSLRDPPSELFF	TGCAGTGTTAGCTTACGGGACCCACCCTCGGAGCTGTTTTTT
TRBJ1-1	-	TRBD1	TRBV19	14	CASIRDSRNTEAFF	TGTGCCAGTATTAGGGACAGCAGGAACACTGAAGCTTTCTTT
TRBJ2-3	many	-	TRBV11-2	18	CASSAKRRGTHLTDTQYF	TGTGCCAGCAGCGCTAAACGTCGGGGGACACATCTCACAGATACGCAGTATTTT
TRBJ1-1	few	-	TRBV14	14	CASSQELGSPEAFF	TGTGCCAGCAGCCAAGAATTGGGGAGTCCTGAAGCTTTCTTT
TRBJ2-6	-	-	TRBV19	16	CASSIIGGAGANVLTF	TGTGCCAGTAGTATTATCGGGGGCGCAGGGGCCAACGTCCTGACTTTC
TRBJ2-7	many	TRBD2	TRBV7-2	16	CASSLRGGLAGDEQYF	TGTGCCAGCAGCTTACGCGGGGGACTAGCGGGAGATGAGCAGTACTTC
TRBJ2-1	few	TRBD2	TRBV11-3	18	CASSSGIGGGATYNEQFF	TGTGCCAGCAGCTCGGGAATCGGGGGAGGGGCAACTTACAATGAGCAGTTCTTC
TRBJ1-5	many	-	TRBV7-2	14	CASSLKELNQPQHF	TGTGCCAGCAGCTTAAAGGAGCTTAATCAGCCCCAGCATTTT
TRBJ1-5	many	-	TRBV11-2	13	CASSIGPYQPQHF	TGTGCCAGCAGCATAGGACCGTATCAGCCCCAGCATTTT
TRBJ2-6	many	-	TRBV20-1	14	CSARGQGWANVLTF	TGCAGTGCTAGAGGGCAGGGCTGGGCCAACGTCCTGACTTTC
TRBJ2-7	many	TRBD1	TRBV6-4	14	CASRPTGTAYEQYF	TGTGCCAGCAGACCTACCGGGACAGCCTACGAGCAGTACTTC